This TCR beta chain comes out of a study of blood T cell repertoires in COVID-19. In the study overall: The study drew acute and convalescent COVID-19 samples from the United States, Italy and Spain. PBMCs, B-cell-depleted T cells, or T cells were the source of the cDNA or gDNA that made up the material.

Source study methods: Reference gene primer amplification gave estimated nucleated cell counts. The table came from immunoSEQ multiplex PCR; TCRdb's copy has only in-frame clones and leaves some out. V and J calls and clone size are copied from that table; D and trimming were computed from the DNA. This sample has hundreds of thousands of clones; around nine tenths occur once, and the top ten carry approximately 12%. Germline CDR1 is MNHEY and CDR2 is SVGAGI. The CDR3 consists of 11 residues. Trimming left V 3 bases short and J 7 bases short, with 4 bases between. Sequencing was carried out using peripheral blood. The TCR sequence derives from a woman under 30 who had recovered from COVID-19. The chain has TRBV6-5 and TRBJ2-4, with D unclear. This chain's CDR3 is CASSYLNIQYF. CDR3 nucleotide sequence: TGTGCCAGCAGTTATCTGAACATTCAGTACTTC.